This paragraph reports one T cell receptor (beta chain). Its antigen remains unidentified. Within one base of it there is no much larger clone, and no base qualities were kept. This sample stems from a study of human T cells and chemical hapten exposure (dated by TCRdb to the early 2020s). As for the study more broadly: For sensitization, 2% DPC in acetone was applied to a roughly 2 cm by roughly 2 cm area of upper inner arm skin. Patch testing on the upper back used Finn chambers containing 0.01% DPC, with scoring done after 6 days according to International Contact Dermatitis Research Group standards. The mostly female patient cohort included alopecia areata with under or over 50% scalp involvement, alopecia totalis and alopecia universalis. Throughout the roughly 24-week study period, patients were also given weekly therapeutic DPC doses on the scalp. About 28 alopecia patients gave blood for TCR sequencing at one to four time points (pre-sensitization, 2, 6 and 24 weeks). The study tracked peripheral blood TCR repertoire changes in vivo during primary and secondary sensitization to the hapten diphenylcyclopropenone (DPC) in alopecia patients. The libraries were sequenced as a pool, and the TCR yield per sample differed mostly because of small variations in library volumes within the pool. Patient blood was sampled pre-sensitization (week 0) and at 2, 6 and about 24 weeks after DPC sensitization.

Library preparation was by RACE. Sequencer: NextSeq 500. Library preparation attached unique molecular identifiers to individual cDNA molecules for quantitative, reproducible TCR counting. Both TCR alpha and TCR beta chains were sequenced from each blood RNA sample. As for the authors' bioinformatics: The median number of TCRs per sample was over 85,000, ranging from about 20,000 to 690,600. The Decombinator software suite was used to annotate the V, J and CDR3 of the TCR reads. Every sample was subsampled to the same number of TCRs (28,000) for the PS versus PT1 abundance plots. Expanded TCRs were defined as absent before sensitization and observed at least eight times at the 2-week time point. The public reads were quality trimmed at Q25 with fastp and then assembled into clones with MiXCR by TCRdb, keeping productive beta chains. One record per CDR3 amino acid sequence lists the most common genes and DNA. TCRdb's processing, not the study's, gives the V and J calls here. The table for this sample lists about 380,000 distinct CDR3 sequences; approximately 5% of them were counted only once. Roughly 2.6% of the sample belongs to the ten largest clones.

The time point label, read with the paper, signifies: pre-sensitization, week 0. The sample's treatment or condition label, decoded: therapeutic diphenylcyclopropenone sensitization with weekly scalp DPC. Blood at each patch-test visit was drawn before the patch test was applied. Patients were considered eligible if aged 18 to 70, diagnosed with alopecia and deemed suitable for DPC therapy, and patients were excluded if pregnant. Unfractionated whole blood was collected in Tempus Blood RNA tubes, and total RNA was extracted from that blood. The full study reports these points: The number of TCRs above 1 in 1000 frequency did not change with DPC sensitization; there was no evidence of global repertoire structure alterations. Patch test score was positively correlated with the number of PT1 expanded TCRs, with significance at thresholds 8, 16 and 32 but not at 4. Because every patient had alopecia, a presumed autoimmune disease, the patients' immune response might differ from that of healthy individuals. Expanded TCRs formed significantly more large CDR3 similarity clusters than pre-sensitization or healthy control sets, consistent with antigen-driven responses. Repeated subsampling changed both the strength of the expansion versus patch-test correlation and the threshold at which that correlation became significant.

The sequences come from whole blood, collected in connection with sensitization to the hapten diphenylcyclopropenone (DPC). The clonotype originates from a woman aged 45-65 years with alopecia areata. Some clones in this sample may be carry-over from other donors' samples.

The CDR3 reads CASSLQGYEQFF. The DNA sequence follows: TGTGCCAGTAGTCTCCAGGGCTATGAGCAGTTCTTC. Here the chain combines TRBV19 and TRBJ2-1; matching of 5 bases hints at TRBD1 as the D gene. The germline V gene encodes CDR1 LNHDA and CDR2 SQIVND (reference sequence). Reading from cysteine to phenylalanine, the CDR3 counts 12 amino acids. Solely the CDR3 DNA is kept, with 36 bases framed from the first base. Trimming takes 5 bases from V and 8 bases from J, and the germline ends sit 10 bases apart.